This T cell receptor beta chain was documented in a study of cytomegalovirus exposure and HLA in healthy donors. As to this clone: Its antigen remains unidentified.

The PCR contained 60 Vbeta and 13 Jbeta primers. The repertoire was sequenced with immunoSEQ multiplex PCR; TCRdb's copy has only in-frame clones and lacks some. Of some 190,000 clones listed, more than 70% are singletons. The CDR3 sequence is 15 residues long. Germline assignment: CDR1 SGHTA and CDR2 FQGNSA. The ends lost 6 bases at V and 3 bases at J; junction bases unmatched: 8. The study's findings and limits: The classifier reportedly diagnosed cytomegalovirus status with high sensitivity and specificity. Through in vitro validation, three CMV-associated chains were shown to be specific for CMV antigens.

The specimen sequenced was PBMCs. This sequence joins TRBV7-2 and TRBJ1-2; 9 bases match TRBD1. The TCR was taken from a man aged 25-45 years in good health and CMV-seropositive. This chain's CDR3 is CASRDYRGRDYGYTF. DNA of the CDR3: TGTGCCAGCAGAGATTACAGGGGGCGGGACTATGGCTACACCTTC.